These T cell receptor beta chains were read from a single sample in a study of blood T cell repertoires in COVID-19. Sequencing was performed with immunoSEQ multiplex PCR; in TCRdb, only in-frame clones are kept and a portion is missing. Of just over 300,000 clones listed, over 80% were seen once; the top ten hold approximately 9%. Sequencing was performed on PBMCs or T cells enriched from blood (not recorded which). These receptors were obtained from a woman under 30 who had recovered from COVID-19. CDR3s include the opening cysteine and the closing phenylalanine or tryptophan. The order of the fields is J gene, D gene, V gene, clone size, CDR3 protein, CDR3 DNA. A D gene is named only where the DNA matches it firmly. For some rows the clone size is stated as once, few or many, or as a class when expanded; others skip it.

TRBJ2-1	.	TRBV19	.	CASSIGGVSLDEQFF	TGTGCCAGTAGTATAGGGGGGGTATCTTTGGATGAGCAGTTCTTC
TRBJ1-5	TRBD1	TRBV2	few	CASSPPDRGSYSNQPQHF	TGTGCCAGCAGTCCCCCGGACAGGGGGTCTTATAGCAATCAGCCCCAGCATTTT
TRBJ2-7	.	TRBV5-4	.	CASSLDGSASYEQYF	TGTGCCAGCAGCTTGGACGGGAGCGCGTCCTACGAGCAGTACTTC
TRBJ1-1	.	TRBV28	.	CASRRGDRWNTEAFF	TGTGCCAGCAGGCGCGGGGACCGGTGGAACACTGAAGCTTTCTTT
TRBJ2-7	TRBD1	TRBV11-3	once	CASSLGATGVPSEQYF	TGTGCCAGCAGCTTAGGGGCGACAGGGGTACCCTCCGAGCAGTACTTC
TRBJ2-1	TRBD2	TRBV7-2	.	CASSRSGRAYNEQFF	TGTGCCAGCAGCCGGAGCGGGAGGGCCTACAATGAGCAGTTCTTC
TRBJ1-2	.	TRBV7-9	.	CASSLAGLYGYTF	TGTGCCAGCAGCTTAGCCGGTCTCTATGGCTACACCTTC
TRBJ2-3	TRBD1	TRBV18	.	CASSPRDRVDPDTQYF	TGTGCCAGCTCACCTCGGGACAGGGTAGATCCAGATACGCAGTATTTT
TRBJ2-7	.	TRBV19	.	CASSIAVEGEQYF	TGTGCCAGTAGTATAGCCGTAGAGGGCGAGCAGTACTTC
TRBJ2-2	TRBD2	TRBV28	.	CASTIAGGRMDSGELFF	TGTGCCAGCACCATAGCGGGAGGCCGAATGGATAGCGGGGAGCTGTTTTTT
TRBJ1-3	TRBD1	TRBV28	.	CASSPGQAGNTIYF	TGTGCCAGCAGCCCGGGACAGGCTGGAAACACCATATATTTT
TRBJ1-1	TRBD1	TRBV5-4	.	CASSLEQGRTTFF	TGTGCCAGCAGCTTGGAACAGGGGCGGACTACTTTCTTT
TRBJ1-1	.	TRBV9	few	CASTPGLNTEAFF	TGTGCCAGCACGCCAGGGCTGAACACTGAAGCTTTCTTT
TRBJ2-3	.	TRBV30	.	CAWADRRGGGTDTQYF	TGTGCCTGGGCAGACAGAAGAGGGGGGGGCACAGATACGCAGTATTTT
TRBJ2-1	TRBD2	TRBV9	.	CASSLNLAGAMDEQFF	TGTGCCAGCAGCTTAAATCTAGCGGGAGCCATGGATGAGCAGTTCTTC
TRBJ1-5	TRBD1	TRBV2	.	CASTRDSYSNQPQHF	TGTGCCAGCACCCGGGACAGCTATAGCAATCAGCCCCAGCATTTT
TRBJ1-2	.	TRBV7-3	.	CASSNPRYGYTF	TGTGCCAGCAGCAATCCCCGCTATGGCTACACCTTC
TRBJ1-4	TRBD1	TRBV2	.	CASSETWTGGVEKLFF	TGTGCCAGCAGTGAGACGTGGACAGGGGGCGTAGAAAAACTGTTTTTT
TRBJ2-3	TRBD1	TRBV11-2	.	CASSLEQGVSDTQYF	TGTGCCAGCAGCTTAGAACAGGGGGTATCAGATACGCAGTATTTT
TRBJ2-7	TRBD1	TRBV19	.	CASRNTGQDYLDEQYF	TGTGCCAGTAGGAACACGGGACAGGATTACCTAGACGAGCAGTACTTC
TRBJ2-3	.	TRBV21-1	.	CASRTWILAGVTDTQYF	TGTGCCAGCAGGACGTGGATACTAGCGGGGGTCACAGATACGCAGTATTTT
TRBJ1-2	TRBD1	TRBV10-3	.	CAIMDRAYGYTF	TGTGCCATCATGGACAGGGCCTATGGCTACACCTTC
TRBJ1-5	.	TRBV10-1	.	CASSESKRQTGNYSNQPQHF	TGCGCCAGCAGTGAGTCGAAGAGACAGACAGGTAACTATAGCAATCAGCCCCAGCATTTT
TRBJ1-3	TRBD1	TRBV7-2	.	CASSHPPGQGTIYF	TGTGCCAGCAGCCATCCACCGGGACAGGGTACCATATATTTT
TRBJ2-5	.	TRBV5-4	.	CASSLGPTIQETQYF	TGTGCCAGCAGCTTGGGGCCGACTATCCAAGAGACCCAGTACTTC
TRBJ1-1	.	TRBV5-4	.	CASSPGGGSTEAFF	TGTGCCAGCAGCCCCGGGGGGGGGAGCACTGAAGCTTTCTTT
TRBJ2-6	.	TRBV7-3	.	CASSQVQSGANVLTF	TGTGCCAGCAGCCAGGTCCAGTCTGGGGCCAACGTCCTGACTTTC
TRBJ1-6	TRBD1	TRBV20-1	.	CSASRDRDSPLHF	TGCAGTGCAAGTCGGGACAGGGACTCACCCCTCCACTTT
TRBJ2-3	TRBD2	TRBV7-3	.	CASSTSGSPADTQYF	TGTGCCAGCAGCACTAGCGGGAGTCCCGCAGATACGCAGTATTTT
TRBJ1-4	.	TRBV2	.	CASSPLLGERGEKLFF	TGTGCCAGCAGCCCCCTATTGGGGGAGCGGGGTGAAAAACTGTTTTTT
TRBJ2-7	.	TRBV24-1	.	CATSVVAGETYEQYF	TGTGCCACCAGTGTAGTGGCAGGGGAGACCTACGAGCAGTACTTC
TRBJ2-7	.	TRBV19	.	CASSEQGSAYEQYF	TGTGCCAGTAGCGAACAGGGTTCGGCCTACGAGCAGTACTTC
TRBJ1-2	.	TRBV12-3/TRBV12-4	once	CASSLREPYGYTF	TGTGCCAGCAGTTTAAGGGAGCCCTATGGCTACACCTTC
TRBJ2-7	TRBD2	TRBV11-2	.	CASSLDSLRLAGIEYEQYF	TGTGCCAGCAGCTTAGATTCCCTCCGACTAGCGGGCATCGAGTACGAGCAGTACTTC
TRBJ2-7	TRBD2	TRBV10-3	.	CAIGQDPSGSYEQYF	TGTGCCATCGGTCAAGACCCCAGCGGGAGTTACGAGCAGTACTTC
TRBJ2-2	.	TRBV7-8	.	CASSPRTMPGGSEGFKVPGELFF	TGTGCCAGCAGCCCACGGACTATGCCAGGTGGGAGTGAAGGATTCAAGGTTCCCGGGGAGCTGTTTTTT
TRBJ2-1	.	TRBV4-1	.	CASSQEESSYNEQFF	TGCGCCAGCAGCCAAGAGGAGAGCTCCTACAATGAGCAGTTCTTC
TRBJ1-5	.	TRBV19	.	CASNRWGGGNQPQHF	TGTGCCAGTAACCGGTGGGGGGGAGGCAATCAGCCCCAGCATTTT
TRBJ1-2	TRBD1	TRBV28	few	CATPVGTGALRGYTF	TGTGCCACCCCGGTCGGGACAGGGGCGCTCAGGGGCTACACCTTC
TRBJ1-5	TRBD1	TRBV6-5	once	CASSYGGQGNQPQHF	TGTGCCAGCAGTTACGGAGGACAGGGCAATCAGCCCCAGCATTTT
TRBJ2-7	TRBD2	TRBV3-1/TRBV3-2	.	CASSQGLAGPYEQYF	TGTGCCAGCAGCCAAGGACTAGCGGGGCCCTACGAGCAGTACTTC